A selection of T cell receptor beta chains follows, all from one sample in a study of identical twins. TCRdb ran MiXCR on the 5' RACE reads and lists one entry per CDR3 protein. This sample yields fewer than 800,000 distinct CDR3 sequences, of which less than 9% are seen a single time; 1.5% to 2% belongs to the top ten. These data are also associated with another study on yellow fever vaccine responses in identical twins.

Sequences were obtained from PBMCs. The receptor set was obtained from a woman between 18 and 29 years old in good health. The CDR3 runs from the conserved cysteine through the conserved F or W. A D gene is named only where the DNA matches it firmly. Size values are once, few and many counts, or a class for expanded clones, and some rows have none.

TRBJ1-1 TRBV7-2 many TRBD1 TGTGCCAGCAGCCGACAGGGGTTTCCGAACACTGAAGCTTTCTTT CASSRQGFPNTEAFF
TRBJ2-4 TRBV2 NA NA TGTGCCAGCAGTGACGAATACGGTTCCAAAAACATTCAGTACTTC CASSDEYGSKNIQYF
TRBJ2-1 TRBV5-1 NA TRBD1 TGCGCCAGCAGCTTGGCCCATGGGACAGGGGTCGGCAATGAGCAGTTCTTC CASSLAHGTGVGNEQFF
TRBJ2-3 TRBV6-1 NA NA TGTGCCAGCACCATATCAGGGCGCCCCACAGATACGCAGTATTTT CASTISGRPTDTQYF
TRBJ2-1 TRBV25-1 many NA TGTGCCAGCAAGGGTAACAACAGGTACAATGAGCAGTTCTTC CASKGNNRYNEQFF
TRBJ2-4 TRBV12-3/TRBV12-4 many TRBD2 TGTGCCAGCAGTTTAGTGGCGGGAGGATCAAAAAACATTCAGTACTTC CASSLVAGGSKNIQYF
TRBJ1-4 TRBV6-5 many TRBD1 TGTGCCAGCAGTTACAGGACAGGGAAAAGTGAAAAACTGTTTTTT CASSYRTGKSEKLFF
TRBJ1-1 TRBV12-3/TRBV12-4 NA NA TGTGCCAGCAGTTTTATGAGGGTCAGTGGAGCTTTCTTT CASSFMRVSGAFF
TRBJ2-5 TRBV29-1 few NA TGCAGCGTTCTTGGGCAGGGCCGGGGCCAAGAGACCCAGTACTTC CSVLGQGRGQETQYF
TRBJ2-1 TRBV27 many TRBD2 TGTGCCAGCAGTTTTTATGTTAGCGGGATTAACAATGAGCAGTTCTTC CASSFYVSGINNEQFF
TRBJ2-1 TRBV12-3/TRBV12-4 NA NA TGTGCCAGCAGTTTAGTTGCCAGGGCCATCAACAATGAGCAGTTCTTC CASSLVARAINNEQFF
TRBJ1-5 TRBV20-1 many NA TGCAGTGCTAGAGGACGTAGGTGGGTACAGCCCCAGCATTTT CSARGRRWVQPQHF
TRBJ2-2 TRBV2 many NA TGTGCCGACCGGAAAGAGACAAGGACCGGGGAGCTGTTTTTT CADRKETRTGELFF
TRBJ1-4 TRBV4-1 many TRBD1 TGCGCCAGCAACCAGGGGACAGGGGAAACTAATGAAAAACTGTTTTTT CASNQGTGETNEKLFF
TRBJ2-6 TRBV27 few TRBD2 TGTGCCAGCAGTTTATATAGCGGGGTCCTCTCTGGGGCCAACGTCCTGACTTTC CASSLYSGVLSGANVLTF
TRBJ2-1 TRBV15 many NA TGTGCCACCAGCAAAGTTCCAGGCGCCGAGCAGTTCTTC CATSKVPGAEQFF
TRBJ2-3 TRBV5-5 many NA TGTGCCAGCAGCCGTCCACTTAGCGTGGACCTCACAGATACGCAGTATTTT CASSRPLSVDLTDTQYF
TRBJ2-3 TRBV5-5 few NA TGTGCCAGCAGCCGGAGGGGCCAAGGAAGGGGGACAGATACGCAGTATTTT CASSRRGQGRGTDTQYF
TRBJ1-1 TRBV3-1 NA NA TGTGCCAGCAGAGACGACAGGTTGAGGACTGAAGCTTTCTTT CASRDDRLRTEAFF
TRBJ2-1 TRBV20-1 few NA TGCAGTGCTAGAGGTGAAGGGGATGAGCAGTTCTTC CSARGEGDEQFF
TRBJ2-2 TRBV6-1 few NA TGTGCCAGCAGTGAGGGACGATTGTGGGCCGGGGAGCTGTTTTTT CASSEGRLWAGELFF
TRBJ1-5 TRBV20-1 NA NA TGCAGTGCTAGTGGGGGTTGGGATCAGCCCCAGCATTTT CSASGGWDQPQHF
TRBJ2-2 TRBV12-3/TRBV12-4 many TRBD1 TGTGCCAGCAGTTTATTGGGACAGCCGAACACCGGGGAGCTGTTTTTT CASSLLGQPNTGELFF
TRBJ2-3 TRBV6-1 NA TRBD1 TGTACCAGCAGTGACAGGGGCTGGGGCACAGATACGCAGTATTTT CTSSDRGWGTDTQYF
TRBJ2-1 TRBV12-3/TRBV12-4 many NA TGTGCCAGCAGTCCAGCGGGACAAAACAATGAGCAGTTCTTC CASSPAGQNNEQFF
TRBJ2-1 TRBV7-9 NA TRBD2 TGTGCCAGCAGCTCCCCATTCAGTAGCGGGGCGAACAATGAGCAGTTCTTC CASSSPFSSGANNEQFF
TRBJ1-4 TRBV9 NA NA TGTGCCAGCAGCGAGCGGGGGACAACTAATGAAAAACTGTTTTTT CASSERGTTNEKLFF
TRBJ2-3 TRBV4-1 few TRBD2 TGCGCCAGCAGCCAAGCCCGCCTAGCGGGGAGCACAGATACGCAGTATTTT CASSQARLAGSTDTQYF
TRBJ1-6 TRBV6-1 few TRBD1 TGTGCCAGCTCAGGGCGGAACAGGGGGCTCCAGATTTCACCCCTCCACTTT CASSGRNRGLQISPLHF
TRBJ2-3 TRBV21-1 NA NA TGTGCCAGCAGCAAAGCAAGTTCCGGGACAGGGGGCACAGATACGCAGTATTTT CASSKASSGTGGTDTQYF
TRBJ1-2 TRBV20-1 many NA TGCAGTGCTAGTGGCGGCTATGGCTACACCTTC CSASGGYGYTF
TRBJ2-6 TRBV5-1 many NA TGCGCCAGCAGCTTGAGCCCAGGCACATTCTCTGGGGCCAACGTCCTGACTTTC CASSLSPGTFSGANVLTF
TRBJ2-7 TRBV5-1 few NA TGCGCCAGCAGCTTAACAGACCTCTACGAGCAGTACTTC CASSLTDLYEQYF
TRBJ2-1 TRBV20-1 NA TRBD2 TGCAGTTCCACCCGGACTAGCGGAGACTCATACAATGAGCAGTTCTTC CSSTRTSGDSYNEQFF
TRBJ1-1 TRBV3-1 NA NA TGTGCCAGCAGCCAAATGGGACTCGGGGCTTTCTTT CASSQMGLGAFF
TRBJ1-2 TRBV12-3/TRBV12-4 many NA TGTGCCAGCAGCTTCGACAGTAATGGCTACACCTTC CASSFDSNGYTF
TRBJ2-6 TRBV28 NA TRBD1 TGTGCCAGCAGTTTAGGGACAGGGGGGGACTCTGGGGCCAACGTCCTGACTTTC CASSLGTGGDSGANVLTF
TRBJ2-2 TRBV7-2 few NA TGTGCCAGCCGGACTAACCTGAACACCGGGGAGCTGTTTTTT CASRTNLNTGELFF
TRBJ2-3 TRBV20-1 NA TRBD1 TGCAGTGCTAGACCTCCACCGGGACAGGGCCGCACAGATACGCAGTATTTT CSARPPPGQGRTDTQYF
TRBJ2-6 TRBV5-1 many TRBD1 TGCGCCAGCAGCATGACAGGGCCTTTCTCTGGGGCCAACGTCCTGACTTTC CASSMTGPFSGANVLTF
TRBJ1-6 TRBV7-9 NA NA TGTGCCAGCAGCCCCTGGGGGGGGTTCGGTAATTCACCCCTCCACTTT CASSPWGGFGNSPLHF
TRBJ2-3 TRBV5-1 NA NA TGCGCCAGCAGCTTGGATTCTGGGCAGGTGTCACCAGATACGCAGTATTTT CASSLDSGQVSPDTQYF
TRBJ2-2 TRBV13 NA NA TGTGCCAGCAGCCCGGGGCTTCACTCCGGGGAGCTGTTTTTT CASSPGLHSGELFF